This T cell receptor beta chain was captured by sequencing in a study of shared clonotypes between healthy human individuals. The study's findings and limits: Naive subsets typically showed greater estimated richness than memory subsets. Represented diversity, genetic and exposure-history alike, was limited by few donors.

As for this clone: Its antigen is currently unknown.

The assay was immunoSEQ multiplex PCR, and TCRdb's table has in-frame clones only and misses some. The top ten clones hold more than 0.9% of a sample with about 1.4 million clones, more than 95% of them seen once. Donors were healthy HIV-negative adults without recently reported acute infections or vaccinations. Sequencing used naive CD4+ T cells sorted from blood. Subset of the sample: CD45RA+ positively selected. This TCR was sampled from a young man in good health.

CDR3 DNA sequence: TGTGCCAGCATAAGGGCAGGGAAGTCGACTGAAGCTTTCTTT. Encoded protein: CASIRAGKSTEAFF. V is TRBV6-1 and J is TRBJ1-1; D is possibly TRBD1 (5 bases). This CDR3 contains 14 residues. V shed 7 bases and J shed 5 bases, with 17 bases lying between them. Germline CDR1 and CDR2: MNHNS and SASEGT.